Each of the 32 T cell receptor beta chains below was sequenced from the same sample in a study of T cells in Graves' hyperthyroidism and ophthalmopathy. The source material, RNA transcripts, was used to amplify TCR beta CDR3 regions. TCR CDR3 regions were first amplified by RT-PCR with HTBI primers. TCRdb reprocessed the multiplex PCR reads with MiXCR, giving one entry per CDR3 protein. The table has just under 750,000 distinct CDR3 sequences, under 45% seen once. The sequenced material came from blood. All receptors come from a middle-aged woman with Graves' hyperthyroidism.

About this clonotype itself: One junction end does not reproduce the germline sequence, and a read error may be involved. The rearrangement joins TRBV9 to TRBJ1-2; unclear D gene. This CDR3 is 17 amino acids long. CDR1 and CDR2 from the germline V gene are SGDLS and YYNGEE. CDR3 coding DNA: TGCGCCAGCAGCCCCCCCATGAGGCTCCGGGGTAACTATGGCTACGCCTTC. Protein sequence: CASSPPMRLRGNYGYAF.

As regards this clonotype: At one boundary the junction diverges from the germline segment, which might be a read error. The rearrangement links TRBV5-1 to TRBJ1-2; D is perhaps TRBD1 (5 bases). Germline V gene lookup returns CDR1 SGHRS and CDR2 YFSETQ. This CDR3 is 14 amino acids long. CDR3 nucleotide sequence: TGCGCCAGCCGCTTTGGAGGGGCCGTTTATGGCTACACCTTC. The encoded protein is CASRFGGAVYGYTF.

The V gene is TRBV10-2, the J gene TRBJ2-3, with 10 bases fitting TRBD2. The CDR3 runs 14 residues. The J segment lost 4 bases and the V segment lost 6 bases, leaving 4 bases of the junction unmatched. CDR1 is WSHSY, CDR2 SAAADI, per germline. The CDR3 coding sequence is TGCGCCAGCAGGGCTAGCGGGGGAGCAGATACGCAGTATTTT. Its protein is CASRASGGADTQYF.

At least ten counts were recorded for this clonotype. The chain uses TRBV20-1 and TRBJ2-5; TRBD2 is a possible D gene (5 bases). The germline CDR1 and CDR2 sequences are DFQATT and SNEGSKA (reference sequence). This CDR3 contains 14 residues. The V gene lost 0 bases and the J gene lost 5 bases, with 13 bases spanning the gap. In DNA, the CDR3 is TGCAGTGCTAGAGATACCGGGGTCCGCGAGACCCAGTACTTC. It encodes CSARDTGVRETQYF.

The sample holds a few counts of this clonotype. The chain employs TRBV12-5 and TRBJ1-4, with D possibly matching TRBD1 (6 bases). Germline V gene lookup returns CDR1 LGHNT and CDR2 FRNRAP. Trimming took 8 bases from V and 7 from J, leaving 20 bases between them. The CDR3 runs 15 residues. This chain's CDR3 is CASMRGWPESEKLFF. DNA for the CDR3: TGTGCTAGTATGAGGGGGTGGCCGGAAAGTGAAAAACTGTTTTTT. Combining the CDR3 with reference TRBV12-5 and TRBJ1-4 gives the whole variable domain DARVTQTPRHKVTEMGQEVTMRCQPILGHNTVFWYRQTMMQGLELLAYFRNRAPLDDSGMPKDRFSAEMPDATLATLKIQPSEPRDSAVYFCASMRGWPESEKLFFGSGTQLSVL.

With regard to this clonotype: This may come from a read error, since a much larger clone is one base off. The CDR3 loop is CASSTSLEPNVQYF. The CDR3 DNA reads as TGTGCCAGCAGCACCTCTCTGGAGCCGAACGTGCAGTACTTC. This sequence joins TRBV7-2 and TRBJ2-7, with D unresolved. CDR1 and CDR2 (germline): SGHTA, FQGNSA. The CDR3 is 14 amino acids. V was pared by 5 bases and J by 9 bases, with 20 bases between.

There are a few counts of this clonotype. The chain is built from TRBV10-3 and TRBJ2-3; 7 bases agree with TRBD1. This CDR3 has 15 amino acids. Germline CDR1 reads ENHRY; CDR2 reads SYGVKD. Unmatched junction bases numbered 7, after V lost 6 bases and J lost 1 base. CDR3 nucleotide sequence: TGTGCCATCAGCAGACAGGGTGATGGCACAGATACGCAGTATTTT. It translates to CAISRQGDGTDTQYF.

The chain combines TRBV29-1 with TRBJ1-3; no definite D call. V lost 6 bases and J lost 0, with 6 bases in between. Germline assignment: CDR1 SQVTM and CDR2 ANQGSEA. This CDR3 has 12 amino acids. CDR3 sequence: CSVRVSGNTIYF. CDR3 DNA: TGCAGCGTAAGGGTCTCTGGAAACACCATATATTTT.

Ten or more counts support this clonotype. This sequence joins TRBV10-3 and TRBJ2-2, with 7 nucleotides matching TRBD2. Germline V gene sequence: CDR1 ENHRY, CDR2 SYGVKD. With 7 bases clipped from V and 2 bases from J, the junction kept 7 bases outside the gene matches. The CDR3 runs 15 residues. The CDR3 region is CAIKKASGNTGELFF. CDR3 coding DNA: TGTGCCATCAAGAAGGCTAGCGGAAACACCGGGGAGCTGTTTTTT.

The rearrangement links TRBV6-4 to TRBJ1-2, with a weak D call TRBD1 (6 bases). This CDR3 is built from 14 residues. From germline, CDR1 is MRHNA and CDR2 SNTAGT. V was shortened by 6 bases and J by 10 bases, with 21 bases between the two germline ends. CDR3 nucleotide sequence: TGTGCCAGCAGCCAAGATCCCTTGGACAGAGACTACACCTTC. This translates into CASSQDPLDRDYTF.

This clonotype was observed a few times. CDR3 in amino acids: CASSITDGDSYEQYF. In DNA, the CDR3 is TGTGCCAGTAGTATTACCGACGGTGACTCCTACGAGCAGTACTTC. This chain uses TRBV19 with TRBJ2-7; D is unclear. Germline-derived CDR1 and CDR2 are LNHDA and SQIVND (reference sequence). The CDR3 runs to 15 residues. With 3 bases removed from V and 0 bases from J, the gap between germline ends came to 12 bases.

Many counts were recorded for this clonotype. This chain uses TRBV9 with TRBJ1-6; no clear D gene. V gave up 2 bases and J gave up 9 bases, with 9 bases separating them. The CDR3 extends over 13 amino acids. In germline, CDR1 is SGDLS, CDR2 YYNGEE. The CDR3: CASSVLSGSPLHF. The DNA of the CDR3 is TGTGCCAGCAGCGTGCTCTCGGGTTCACCCCTCCACTTT.

As for this clonotype: A far larger clone differs by one base, so this is likely a read error. V and J are TRBV7-2 and TRBJ1-2, with D unclear. This CDR3 spans 11 amino acids. CDR1 is SGHTA and CDR2 is FQGNSA in the germline V gene. The CDR3 loop reads CASSPSYGYAF. CDR3 sequence (DNA): TGTGCCAGCAGCCCTTCATATGGCTACGCCTTC.

With respect to this clonotype: Sequence at one end of the junction differs from germline and may be a read error. CDR3 sequence reads: CASSISADVLTF. CDR3 nucleotide sequence: TGTGCCAGTAGTATATCGGCCGACGTCCTGACTTTC. The chain has TRBV19 and TRBJ2-6; D is unclear. CDR1 LNHDA and CDR2 SQIVND come from the germline V gene (reference sequence). The CDR3 is 12 residues long.

This chain uses TRBV7-9 with TRBJ2-5; D remains ambiguous. Trimming shortened V by 7 bases and J by 5 bases, and 20 bases separated the two germline ends. This CDR3 region has 15 residues. Looked up from germline, CDR1 is SEHNR and CDR2 is FQNEAQ (reference sequence). The CDR3 region is CASTPWGSLGETQYF. The CDR3 DNA is TGTGCCAGCACCCCTTGGGGTAGCTTGGGGGAGACCCAGTACTTC. The full variable domain, with the rest looked up from reference TRBV7-9 and TRBJ2-5, is DTGVSQNPRHKITKRGQNVTFRCDPISEHNRLYWYRQTLGQGPEFLTYFQNEAQLEKSRLLSDRFSAERPKGSFSTLEIQRTEQGDSAMYLCASTPWGSLGETQYFGPGTRLLVL.

The J gene is TRBJ2-2, the V gene TRBV4-1, with 8 bases that match TRBD2. This CDR3 is built from 17 residues. After removal of 1 base from V and 7 bases from J, the junction contained 11 bases not matched to a gene. The germline V gene encodes CDR1 MGHRA and CDR2 YSYEKL. This chain's CDR3 is CASSQVSAGAVHGELFF. The CDR3 DNA sequence: TGCGCCAGCAGCCAAGTGTCAGCGGGAGCGGTCCACGGGGAGCTGTTTTTT.

The chain has TRBV2 and TRBJ1-2; 8 bases line up with TRBD1. The CDR3 length is 14 residues. Germline CDR1 SNHLY, CDR2 FYNNEI. The trim removed 0 bases at V and 7 bases at J, leaving 4 bases unmatched. The CDR3 bases are TGTGCCAGCAGTGAAGCGGCCACAGGGGGTGGCTACACCTTC. Protein sequence: CASSEAATGGGYTF.

In its sample, this clonotype was seen many times. This chain links TRBV20-1 with TRBJ2-7; D possibly uses TRBD1 or TRBD2 (5 bases each). CDR3 length: 13 amino acids. Germline CDR1 reads DFQATT; CDR2 reads SNEGSKA (reference sequence). V was clipped by 6 bases and J by 2 bases, with 14 bases between them. The CDR3 sequence: CSATPGAPYEQYF. Written as DNA, the CDR3 is TGCAGTGCAACCCCCGGGGCACCCTACGAGCAGTACTTC.

This sequence joins TRBV12-5 and TRBJ2-5; a weak D match, TRBD1 (6 bases). This CDR3 comprises 14 residues. Germline CDR1 is LGHNT and CDR2 is FRNRAP. This chain's CDR3 is CASSKQGASETQYF. The CDR3 DNA reads TGTGCCAGCAGTAAACAGGGCGCATCTGAGACCCAGTACTTC.

This clonotype was found a few times. One end of the junction varies from germline; a read error may be responsible. The genes are TRBV7-9 and TRBJ2-7, with a weak D call TRBD1 (5 bases). CDR3 length equals 14 residues. CDR1 is SEHNR, CDR2 FQNEAQ, per germline (reference sequence). The CDR3 nucleotides read TGCGCCAGCAGCCAAGCCACAGGAAAATACGAGCAGTACTTC. The encoded protein is CASSQATGKYEQYF.

Here the CDR3 reads CSAGRGRVETEAFF. CDR3 in DNA: TGCAGCGCCGGAAGGGGGCGAGTTGAGACTGAAGCTTTCTTT. V is TRBV29-1 and J is TRBJ1-1; 7 nucleotides agree with TRBD1. This CDR3 region has 14 residues. CDR1 is SQVTM, CDR2 ANQGSEA, per germline. J was trimmed by 5 bases and V by 7 bases; bases with no gene match: 13.

The V call is TRBV27, the J call TRBJ2-7; TRBD2 aligns across 8 bases. Looked up from germline, CDR1 is MNHEY and CDR2 is SMNVEV (reference sequence). The CDR3 has 14 residues. After removal of 4 bases from V and 7 bases from J, the junction contained 9 bases not matched to a gene. The CDR3 reads CASSSYQGLGEQYF. The CDR3 DNA reads as TGTGCCAGCAGTTCCTACCAGGGACTAGGAGAGCAGTACTTC.

V is TRBV11-2 and J is TRBJ1-2; tentatively, D is TRBD1 (6 bases). V lost 5 bases, J lost 0 bases, and 13 bases lay in between. This CDR3 has 15 residues. The germline gives CDR1 SGHAT, CDR2 FQNNGV. The CDR3 DNA sequence: TGTGCCAGCAGCATGAGGACAGCAACTAACTATGGCTACACCTTC. This codes for CASSMRTATNYGYTF.

V usage is TRBV7-2 and J usage is TRBJ2-3; TRBD2 might be the D (5 bases). V lost 2 bases and J 5 bases, leaving 11 bases between the germline ends. CDR3 length equals 14 residues. Germline CDR1 and CDR2: SGHTA and FQGNSA. In DNA, the CDR3 is TGTGCCAGCAGCTTAAAACTAGGCCTAGATACGCAGTATTTT. Protein: CASSLKLGLDTQYF.

For the CDR3, the DNA is TGCGCCAGCAGCCAAGATTGCGTGACCCAGTACTTC. Translation gives CASSQDCVTQYF. The chain is built from TRBV5-1 and TRBJ2-5; D not resolved. V lost 4 bases to trimming and J lost 7 bases, with 11 bases between them. The CDR3 runs 12 residues. Germline V gene sequence: CDR1 SGHRS, CDR2 YFSETQ.

CDR3 DNA: TGTGCCAGCAGCTCCCAACGACGGAACCAAGAGACCCAGTACTTC. Translating gives CASSSQRRNQETQYF. The chain is built from TRBV5-6 and TRBJ2-5; D is ambiguous. Per the germline V gene, CDR1 is SGHDT and CDR2 is YYEEEE. V lost 3 bases and J 0 bases, leaving 12 bases between the germline ends. The CDR3 contains 15 residues.

The rearrangement uses TRBV10-3 and TRBJ2-2; D is undetermined. CDR1 and CDR2 (germline): ENHRY, SYGVKD. The CDR3 runs 14 residues. V lost 0 bases and J 5 bases, leaving 7 bases between the germline ends. CDR3 coding DNA: TGTGCCATCAGTGAGTCGAGTATTACCGGGGAGCTGTTTTTT. Protein sequence: CAISESSITGELFF.

This clonotype has a count of ten or more. V gene TRBV15 combines with J gene TRBJ2-2; TRBD2 matches 9 bases. Germline V gene data show CDR1 as LNHNV and CDR2 as YYDKDF (reference sequence). The CDR3 sequence is 14 residues long. The junction had 0 bases not matched to a gene; V was cut back by 6 bases and J by 1 base. The CDR3 loop is CATRLAGNTGELFF. CDR3 DNA sequence: TGTGCCACCAGACTAGCGGGGAACACCGGGGAGCTGTTTTTT.

Points on this clonotype: A read error may explain this, as a much larger clone is one base away. The chain couples TRBV2 to TRBJ2-7, with D maybe TRBD1 (5 bases). This CDR3 is 14 amino acids long. Germline V gene lookup returns CDR1 SNHLY and CDR2 FYNNEI. In nucleotides, the CDR3 is TGTGCCGGCAGTGGTCCAGGGATAGCCTACGAGCAGTACTTC. It specifies CAGSGPGIAYEQYF.

This clonotype showed up just a few times. The gene calls are TRBV19 and TRBJ1-1; perhaps TRBD1 as D (6 bases). Germline assignment: CDR1 LNHDA and CDR2 SQIVND (reference sequence). Trimming took 1 base from V and 7 from J, leaving 25 bases between them. The CDR3 has 18 amino acids. The CDR3 loop is CASSIANRQVDIQGEAFF. Written as DNA, the CDR3 is TGTGCCAGTAGTATAGCTAACAGGCAAGTCGATATACAGGGTGAAGCTTTCTTT.

This clonotype was counted between two and nine times. The junction does not match germline at one end; this may be a read error. The chain links TRBV20-1 to TRBJ1-4; 10 bases agree with TRBD1. The CDR3 runs to 16 residues. Germline CDR1 reads DFQATT; CDR2 reads SNEGSKA (reference sequence). The DNA for the CDR3 is TGCAGTGCCAGAGGACAGGGGGGAGTAACTAATGAAAAACTGTTTTTT. It codes for CSARGQGGVTNEKLFF.

V usage is TRBV7-8 and J usage is TRBJ1-6; 9 bases agree with TRBD1. Germline-derived CDR1 and CDR2 are SGHVS and FQNEAQ. The CDR3 covers 19 residues. V was clipped by 1 base and J by 4 bases; unmatched bases: 11. The CDR3 here is CASSLEGGTGGSYNSPLHF. DNA for the CDR3: TGTGCCAGCAGCTTAGAGGGGGGAACAGGGGGCTCGTATAATTCACCCCTCCACTTT.